A single sample gave rise to the 28 T cell receptor beta chains below, sequenced in a study of T cell clusters in autoimmune cytopenias. TRB rearrangements were amplified by touch-down multiplex PCR with mixed TRB-A/B primers. For each CDR3 protein, TCRdb gives one entry from its re-call of the multiplex PCR reads, without DNA. The table counts thousands of distinct CDR3 sequences; roughly 20% lies in the top ten. Each sample's input was 250 ng genomic DNA, 30,000 to 45,000 genome equivalents. The sequencing sample was made of peripheral blood. All receptors derive from a human donor with an autoimmune cytopenia or autoimmune hepatitis (not recorded which).

This clonotype ranks as medium-sized (0.01 to 0.1%) in terms of frequency. The chain recombines TRBV7-6 with TRBJ2-1. CDR1 and CDR2 (germline): SGHVS, FNYEAQ. The CDR3 covers 15 residues. The CDR3: CASSLGVIGYNEQFF.

The chain is built from TRBV6-5 and TRBJ2-7; the D call of TRBD1 rests on TCRdb alone, since no DNA is present to check it. The CDR3 is 14 amino acids. The germline gives CDR1 MNHEY, CDR2 SVGAGI. CDR3 sequence reads: CASSYPGQGSRKYF.

This clonotype registers medium-sized by frequency. The CDR3 sequence: CASSRTAFLMNTEAFF. The rearrangement links TRBV19 to TRBJ1-1. The germline V gene has CDR1 LNHDA and CDR2 SQIVND (reference sequence). The CDR3 has 16 residues.

According to its frequency, this clonotype is medium-sized. The chain is built from TRBV5-6 and TRBJ2-7; the D gene TCRdb calls, TRBD1, cannot be checked with no DNA. Per the germline V gene, CDR1 is SGHDT and CDR2 is YYEEEE. This CDR3 has 17 amino acids. The CDR3 spells CASSLTPGQGAWGEQYF.

The chain links TRBV18 to TRBJ1-5; the D call from TCRdb, TRBD1, cannot be confirmed without DNA. The germline CDR1 and CDR2 sequences are KGHSH and LQKENI. The CDR3 contains 18 residues. The CDR3 protein is CASSSRQGYGAGFRPQHF.

This rearrangement joins TRBV20-1 to TRBJ1-4; the TRBD1 assignment by TCRdb is unverifiable without DNA. The CDR3 is made up of 15 amino acids. Germline CDR1 DFQATT, CDR2 SNEGSKA (reference sequence). The CDR3 here is CSARDIRGIREKLFF.

According to its frequency, this clonotype is medium-sized. The chain uses TRBV29-1 and TRBJ1-2; TCRdb selects TRBD1, and the lack of DNA leaves this call unchecked. Germline V gene lookup returns CDR1 SQVTM and CDR2 ANQGSEA. This CDR3 has 16 residues. CDR3 residues: CSVDRDRGRNRYGYTF.

This clonotype registers medium-sized by frequency. The rearrangement joins TRBV5-1 to TRBJ2-1. The CDR3 has 13 amino acids. Per the germline V gene, CDR1 is SGHRS and CDR2 is YFSETQ. CDR3 sequence: CASSASSYNEQFF.

Measured by frequency, this clonotype is medium-sized. This chain connects TRBV12-3 or TRBV12-4 to TRBJ2-7; TCRdb lists TRBD2, though no DNA is available to test this call. The CDR3 has 13 amino acids. The chain's CDR3 is CASSLMFEGEQYF.

Its frequency marks this clonotype as medium-sized. This chain uses TRBV19 with TRBJ2-7; there is no DNA to check the TCRdb D call of TRBD1. In germline, CDR1 is LNHDA, CDR2 SQIVND (reference sequence). The CDR3 runs 16 residues. This chain's CDR3 is CASSIAGTGGSYEQYF. The whole variable domain, filled in from reference TRBV19 and TRBJ2-7, reads DGGITQSPKYLFRKEGQNVTLSCEQNLNHDAMYWYRQDPGQGLRLIYYSQIVNDFQKGDIAEGYSVSREKKESFPLTVTSAQKNPTAFYLCASSIAGTGGSYEQYFGPGTRLTVT.

This clonotype is labeled medium-sized based on frequency. The rearrangement links TRBV6-5 to TRBJ2-7; TCRdb picks TRBD1, but there is no DNA to check that call. CDR1 and CDR2 from the germline V gene are MNHEY and SVGAGI. There are 15 residues in the CDR3. CDR3 in amino acids: CASSYGAQATYEQYF.

Considering frequency, this clonotype is medium-sized. The genes are TRBV5-4 and TRBJ2-3; TCRdb gives TRBD1 as the D gene, but with no DNA this cannot be confirmed. CDR3 length: 15 residues. Germline V gene data show CDR1 as SGHNT and CDR2 as YYREEE (reference sequence). The CDR3 region is CASRSYGGGVDTQYF.

Considering frequency, this clonotype is medium-sized. The chain has TRBV12-3 or TRBV12-4 and TRBJ1-2; the TRBD1 assignment by TCRdb is unverifiable without DNA. The CDR3 is made up of 13 amino acids. CDR3 residues: CASSRTGFYGYTF.

This rearrangement joins TRBV5-4 to TRBJ2-3; lacking DNA, the TRBD2 call made by TCRdb goes unchecked. Germline lookup yields CDR1 SGHNT and CDR2 YYREEE (reference sequence). The CDR3 is 16 residues long. The CDR3 is CASSRAGVGGADTQYF.

This chain connects TRBV4-3 to TRBJ2-5; TCRdb reports TRBD1, a call that lacks DNA to check it against. The CDR3 extends over 15 amino acids. Germline CDR1 LGHNA, CDR2 YSLEER. The CDR3 spells CASGGGRHTQETQYF.

Frequency places this clonotype as medium-sized. The chain employs TRBV19 and TRBJ1-3. This CDR3 is built from 14 residues. Germline V gene sequence: CDR1 LNHDA, CDR2 SQIVND (reference sequence). This CDR3 is CASQQGPSGNTIYF.

The chain uses TRBV7-2 and TRBJ2-6. The CDR3 runs to 15 residues. From germline, CDR1 is SGHTA and CDR2 FQGNSA. CDR3 sequence reads: CASSLVSSGANVLTF.

J is TRBJ2-7 and V is TRBV4-3; TCRdb calls TRBD1, which cannot be checked without DNA. CDR1 is LGHNA and CDR2 is YSLEER in the germline V gene. The CDR3 is 13 amino acids. CDR3 amino acids: CASSQQRGTEQYF.

The chain employs TRBV20-1 and TRBJ1-1. CDR1 is DFQATT, CDR2 SNEGSKA, per germline (reference sequence). The CDR3 contains 13 residues. The CDR3 reads CSARGPKDTEAFF.

Judged by frequency, this clonotype is medium-sized. V gene TRBV19 combines with J gene TRBJ2-3; lacking DNA, the TRBD2 call made by TCRdb goes unchecked. The CDR3 consists of 13 residues. Germline values: CDR1 LNHDA, CDR2 SQIVND (reference sequence). CDR3 protein: CASSRLEGDTQYF.

The chain joins TRBV20-1 to TRBJ2-1; TCRdb indicates TRBD2, and absent DNA this call remains unverified. The CDR3 runs 16 residues. Germline V lookup: CDR1 DFQATT, CDR2 SNEGSKA (reference sequence). The chain's CDR3 is CSATNWGAGVGNEQFF.

The V call is TRBV5-1, the J call TRBJ1-1; TCRdb lists TRBD1, though no DNA is available to test this call. CDR1 is SGHRS and CDR2 is YFSETQ in the germline V gene. CDR3 length: 13 residues. The CDR3 sequence: CASSRTGNTEAFF.

In terms of frequency, this clonotype is medium-sized. V gene TRBV6-6 combines with J gene TRBJ1-5; no DNA is available, so the TRBD1 call from TCRdb remains unchecked. The CDR3 consists of 14 residues. Germline V lookup: CDR1 MNHNY, CDR2 SVGAGI (reference sequence). The CDR3 reads CASSETGPTQPQHF.

V gene TRBV27 combines with J gene TRBJ1-1; TCRdb selects TRBD1, and the lack of DNA leaves this call unchecked. This CDR3 comprises 17 residues. Germline loops: CDR1 MNHEY, CDR2 SMNVEV (reference sequence). The CDR3 reads CASSAERQGPQGTEAFF.

This clonotype is deemed large by its frequency. The chain is built from TRBV6-2 or TRBV6-3 and TRBJ1-1; TCRdb's D gene call, TRBD1, goes unchecked for lack of DNA. CDR1 is MNHEY and CDR2 is SVGEGT in the germline V gene. The CDR3 contains 12 residues. The CDR3 reads CASSYGGYEAFF.

According to its frequency, this clonotype is medium-sized (0.01 to 0.1%). The chain combines TRBV12-3 or TRBV12-4 with TRBJ1-2; TCRdb's D call, TRBD1, is unchecked because there is no DNA. The CDR3 runs to 12 residues. This CDR3 is CASPDRRSGYTF.

This clonotype is classed as medium-sized (0.01 to 0.1%) by frequency. The chain uses TRBV6-6 and TRBJ1-1; TCRdb calls TRBD1, which cannot be checked without DNA. The CDR3 covers 15 residues. Germline V gene lookup returns CDR1 MNHNY and CDR2 SVGAGI (reference sequence). The CDR3 region is CASSNGGQLNTEAFF.

The chain uses TRBV20-1 and TRBJ1-6; checking the TCRdb D call of TRBD1 is not possible without DNA. CDR3 length equals 14 residues. Germline CDR1 DFQATT, CDR2 SNEGSKA (reference sequence). The CDR3 region is CSASPGLGDSPLHF.